These 15 T cell receptor beta chains share one sample of origin, sequenced in a study of stem cell transplantation in POMP-related autoinflammatory disease. Produced via immunoSEQ multiplex PCR; TCRdb's table is partial and in-frame only. The data show some 68,000 clones, with roughly 93% seen just once and 0.5% to 0.85% held by the top ten. Sequenced material: CD4+ T cells from PBMCs, taken after stem cell transplantation. Receptor source: a human patient with POMP-related autoinflammation and immune dysregulation (PRAID). Some T cells may originate from the graft donor.

The rearrangement joins TRBV28 to TRBJ2-3; 7 nucleotides align to TRBD1. CDR1 and CDR2 from the germline V gene are MDHEN and SYDVKM. The CDR3 extends over 16 amino acids. Germline trimming cut 5 bases from V and 3 bases from J; bases unmatched to any gene: 11. CDR3 coding DNA: TGTGCCAGCAGTGGACCTCAGGGGGTCGGGACAGATACGCAGTATTTT. Amino acid sequence: CASSGPQGVGTDTQYF.

This clone has more than one count but fewer than ten. This chain joins TRBV11-2 and TRBJ1-4, with D perhaps TRBD1 (5 bases). This CDR3 has 15 amino acids. V shed 0 bases and J shed 8 bases, with 13 bases lying between them. CDR1 and CDR2 (germline): SGHAT, FQNNGV. The CDR3 bases are TGTGCCAGCAGCTTAGAGAGGGGCATCAGGGAAAAACTGTTTTTT. Protein product: CASSLERGIREKLFF.

The genes are TRBV18 and TRBJ2-3, with D unclear. Trimming pared 2 bases from V and 2 bases from J, leaving 8 bases between. CDR1 is KGHSH, CDR2 LQKENI, per germline. The CDR3 runs 14 residues. CDR3 DNA: TGTGCCAGCTCACCAGCAGGTTCCACAGATACGCAGTATTTT. Encoded protein: CASSPAGSTDTQYF.

The chain has TRBV5-1 and TRBJ2-2; D is ambiguous. Germline V CDR1 and CDR2: SGHRS, YFSETQ. The CDR3 has 14 amino acids. Trimming removed 2 bases from V and 11 bases from J, with 16 bases in between. The CDR3 region is CASSFQGEIGELFF. CDR3 DNA: TGCGCCAGCAGCTTTCAAGGAGAAATAGGCGAGCTGTTTTTT.

J is TRBJ2-3 and V is TRBV5-4, with TRBD2 identical over 14 bases. This CDR3 has 16 amino acids. With V trimmed by 3 bases and J by 5 bases, 5 bases remained unmatched. The germline V gene encodes CDR1 SGHNT and CDR2 YYREEE (reference sequence). DNA of the CDR3: TGTGCCAGCAGCTCTGGGACTAGCGGGAGTATAGATACGCAGTATTTT. As protein: CASSSGTSGSIDTQYF.

The rearrangement joins TRBV29-1 to TRBJ2-1; maybe TRBD2 (7 bases). V lost 8 bases, J lost 4 bases, and 12 bases lay in between. The CDR3 is made up of 12 amino acids. CDR1 and CDR2 (germline): SQVTM, ANQGSEA. The CDR3 DNA follows: TGCAGCTCCAGGGGAGGGTACAATGAGCAGTTCTTC. The encoded protein is CSSRGGYNEQFF.

V is TRBV7-9 and J is TRBJ2-7, with 9 bases fitting TRBD2. Trimming at V came to 5 bases and at J to 0 bases, leaving 2 bases not matched to a gene. This CDR3 has 14 residues. Germline V CDR1 and CDR2: SEHNR, FQNEAQ (reference sequence). The CDR3 sequence is CASSNSGGSYEQYF. Written as DNA, the CDR3 is TGTGCCAGCAGCAATAGCGGGGGCTCCTACGAGCAGTACTTC.

The rearrangement uses TRBV5-1 and TRBJ2-2, with TRBD2 identical over 12 bases. Per the germline V gene, CDR1 is SGHRS and CDR2 is YFSETQ. The CDR3 spans 16 residues. The V segment lost 3 bases and the J segment 5 bases; nucleotides outside the gene matches: 5. CDR3 sequence: CASSSGLAGSTGELFF. DNA for the CDR3: TGCGCCAGCAGCTCCGGACTAGCGGGGTCTACCGGGGAGCTGTTTTTT.

This clone came up a few times. The chain carries TRBV3-1 (or the pseudogene TRBV3-2) and TRBJ2-5; 8 positions match TRBD1. CDR1 and CDR2 from the germline V gene are LGHDT and YNNKEL (reference sequence). CDR3 size: 17 residues. The ends lost 0 bases at V and 6 bases at J; junction bases unmatched: 12. For the CDR3, the DNA is TGTGCCAGCAGCCAAGATATAGGCGACAGGGGCACGAAGACCCAGTACTTC. It translates to CASSQDIGDRGTKTQYF.

This sequence joins TRBV5-1 and TRBJ2-1; 9 positions agree with TRBD1. Germline V gene lookup returns CDR1 SGHRS and CDR2 YFSETQ. Germline trimming cut 2 bases from V and 14 bases from J; bases unmatched to any gene: 14. The CDR3 runs 15 residues. CDR3 residues: CASSFPGQGRGLEFF. CDR3 bases: TGCGCCAGCAGCTTCCCGGGACAGGGAAGGGGCCTCGAGTTCTTC. Supplemented by reference TRBV5-1 and TRBJ2-1, the full variable domain reads KAGVTQTPRYLIKTRGQQVTLSCSPISGHRSVSWYQQTPGQGLQFLFEYFSETQRNKGNFPGRFSGRQFSNSRSEMNVSTLELGDSALYLCASSFPGQGRGLEFFGPGTRLTVL.

CDR3 amino acids: CASSQVGGTEAFF. The DNA of the CDR3 is TGTGCCAGCAGCCAAGTAGGCGGAACTGAAGCTTTCTTT. J is TRBJ1-1 and V is TRBV3-1 (or the pseudogene TRBV3-2); D gene ambiguous. With 1 base removed from V and 5 bases from J, the gap between germline ends came to 8 bases. The CDR3 is 13 residues long. Germline CDR1 is LGHDT and CDR2 is YNNKEL (reference sequence).

The rearrangement links TRBV19 to TRBJ2-1; no definite D call. This CDR3 region has 15 residues. Germline lookup yields CDR1 LNHDA and CDR2 SQIVND (reference sequence). Trimming stripped 5 bases from V and 2 bases from J, with 13 bases between. The CDR3 reads CASSDRVPTYNEQFF. The CDR3 bases are TGTGCCAGTAGTGACCGGGTCCCAACCTACAATGAGCAGTTCTTC.

V is TRBV30 and J is TRBJ2-7; TRBD2 matches 10 bases. Germline loops: CDR1 GTSNPN, CDR2 SVGIG (reference sequence). Trimming took 3 bases from V and 4 from J; bases not matched to a gene: 9. This CDR3 spans 15 amino acids. The DNA of the CDR3 is TGTGCCTGGAGGGGAGCGGGAGGGCCGGGGTACGAGCAGTACTTC. It codes for CAWRGAGGPGYEQYF. The full variable domain, completed using reference TRBV30 and TRBJ2-7, is SQTIHQWPATLVQPVGSPLSLECTVEGTSNPNLYWYRQAAGRGLQLLFYSVGIGQISSEVPQNLSASRPQDRQFILSSKKLLLSDSGFYLCAWRGAGGPGYEQYFGPGTRLTVT.

The V and J genes are TRBV10-2 and TRBJ2-7; TRBD2 is a possible D gene (5 bases). Germline V gene data show CDR1 as WSHSY and CDR2 as SAAADI. Trimming removed 2 bases at V and 6 bases at J, with 8 bases between. The CDR3 length is 12 residues. In nucleotides, the CDR3 is TGCGCCAGCAGTGAGGCCAGCGGCGAGCAGTACTTC. It encodes CASSEASGEQYF.

CDR3 sequence (DNA): TGTGCCAGCAGCATCGCACCCAGGGGGCTCGACTATGGCTACACCTTC. Its translation: CASSIAPRGLDYGYTF. This chain joins TRBV9 and TRBJ1-2; 8 bases align to TRBD1. Germline-derived CDR1 and CDR2 are SGDLS and YYNGEE. The CDR3 is 16 amino acids. Trimming at V came to 4 bases and at J to 3 bases, leaving 11 bases not matched to a gene.